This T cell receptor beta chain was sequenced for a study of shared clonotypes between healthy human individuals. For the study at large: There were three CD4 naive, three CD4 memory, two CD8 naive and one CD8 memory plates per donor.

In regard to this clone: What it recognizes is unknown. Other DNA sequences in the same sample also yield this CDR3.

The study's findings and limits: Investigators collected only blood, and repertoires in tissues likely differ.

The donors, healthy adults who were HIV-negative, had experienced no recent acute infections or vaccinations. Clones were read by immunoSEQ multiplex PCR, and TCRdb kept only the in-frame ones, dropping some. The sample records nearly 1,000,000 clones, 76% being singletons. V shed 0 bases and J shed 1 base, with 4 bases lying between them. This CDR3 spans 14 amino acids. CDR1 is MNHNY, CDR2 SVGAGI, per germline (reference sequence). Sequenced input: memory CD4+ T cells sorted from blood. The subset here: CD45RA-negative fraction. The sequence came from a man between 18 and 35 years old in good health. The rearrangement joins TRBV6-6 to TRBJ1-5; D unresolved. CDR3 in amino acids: CASSYSGSNQPQHF. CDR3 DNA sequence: TGTGCCAGCAGTTACTCGGGGAGCAATCAGCCCCAGCATTTT.